This is a list of T cell receptor beta chains from one sample in a study of blood T cell repertoires in COVID-19. Sequencing used immunoSEQ multiplex PCR; TCRdb keeps in-frame clones, though not all of them. The repertoire consists of some 150,000 clones, with almost 85% occurring once and the leading ten covering 2.5% to 3.5%. The sample comprised peripheral blood. Receptors were obtained from a man aged 50-59 years with acute or convalescent COVID-19. Both conserved end residues are part of each CDR3. A D gene is named only where the DNA matches it firmly. Rows give clone size only sometimes, using once, few, many, or a class for an expanded clone.

TRBJ2-3 TRBV6-5 NA TRBD2 CASSQPSGGNTQYF
TRBJ2-1 TRBV2 NA TRBD2 CASSSSGGADEQFF
TRBJ2-7 TRBV2 NA NA CASRSGERYEQYF
TRBJ2-1 TRBV5-5 NA NA CASSERQAYSYNEQFF
TRBJ2-7 TRBV10-3 NA TRBD2 CAISETSGGSEQYF
TRBJ2-6 TRBV6-5 NA NA CASSYLGRSGANVLTF
TRBJ1-2 TRBV6-5 NA NA CASSLRVTNYGYTF
TRBJ2-7 TRBV9 once TRBD2 CASSVDSSGGLYEQYF
TRBJ2-1 TRBV7-2 once TRBD2 CASSWNSSGIYNEQFF
TRBJ2-5 TRBV4-1 NA TRBD2 CASSQDEGLVGETQYF
TRBJ1-4 TRBV3-1/TRBV3-2 NA TRBD1 CASSQGTGAHEKLFF
TRBJ1-5 TRBV19 NA NA CASSWTENQPQHF
TRBJ2-7 TRBV5-4 NA NA CASSSPTNYEQYF
TRBJ2-2 TRBV29-1 once TRBD2 CSGGTSVTGELFF
TRBJ2-1 TRBV9 NA NA CASSVAPRGSYNEQFF
TRBJ1-5 TRBV10-2 NA TRBD1 CASSGETTGDQPQHF
TRBJ2-1 TRBV19 once TRBD2 CASRRLLAEDNEQFF
TRBJ1-5 TRBV30 NA NA CAWSARGGGGNQPQHF
TRBJ2-5 TRBV29-1 NA NA CSYTGTGTQYF
TRBJ1-2 TRBV6-1 NA NA CASSESAGTVGDGYTF
TRBJ2-2 TRBV13 NA TRBD2 CASSLGLAGHLFF
TRBJ2-4 TRBV7-9 NA TRBD1 CASSYDRGSLRNIQYF
TRBJ2-1 TRBV5-1 once TRBD2 CASSLLASGYNEQFF
TRBJ2-7 TRBV5-6 NA TRBD1 CASSEGTGADEQYF
TRBJ2-7 TRBV10-2 NA TRBD2 CASTPPAGEGYEQYF
TRBJ1-3 TRBV21-1 NA NA CASSNRTGRFGNTIYF
TRBJ2-1 TRBV28 NA NA CASSLSDLMQQFF
TRBJ1-5 TRBV19 NA NA CASIGQGHQPQHF
TRBJ1-1 TRBV13 NA NA CASSVRGRSEAFF
TRBJ1-4 TRBV2 NA NA CASSLSSEGGLGEKLFF
TRBJ1-1 TRBV9 NA NA CASSVATQGEAFF
TRBJ2-1 TRBV14 NA TRBD2 CASSPLLSGGAGNEQFF